Below, 25 T cell receptor beta chains from the same sample are listed, as sequenced in a study of monozygotic twins with inflammatory bowel disease. TCRdb re-called the 5' RACE reads; one entry per CDR3 protein, DNA not given. Its table lists 200,000 to 250,000 distinct CDR3 sequences. The sequenced sample was blood. These receptors were collected from a human donor with ulcerative colitis or Crohn's disease, or a healthy co-twin of an affected twin (not recorded which).

The chain joins TRBV4-2 to TRBJ1-1; with no DNA, the TCRdb D assignment of TRBD1 cannot be verified. From germline, CDR1 is LGHNA and CDR2 YNFKEQ. The CDR3 extends over 16 amino acids. CDR3 protein: CASSQEPGGSNTEAFF.

This rearrangement joins TRBV30 to TRBJ1-5; TCRdb's D gene call, TRBD1, goes unchecked for lack of DNA. The CDR3 runs to 14 residues. CDR1 and CDR2 (germline): GTSNPN, SVGIG (reference sequence). The CDR3 loop is CAWSVGTVNQPQHF.

The rearrangement links TRBV7-9 to TRBJ2-1. The CDR3 extends over 14 amino acids. Germline values: CDR1 SEHNR, CDR2 FQNEAQ (reference sequence). CDR3 sequence reads: CASADSSSYNEQFF.

The chain couples TRBV5-1 to TRBJ2-2; the D call from TCRdb, TRBD2, cannot be confirmed without DNA. The CDR3 contains 15 residues. Germline CDR1 reads SGHRS; CDR2 reads YFSETQ. CDR3 sequence: CASSMSGANTGELFF.

The chain joins TRBV18 to TRBJ1-2. Germline loops: CDR1 KGHSH, CDR2 LQKENI. The CDR3 has 13 residues. CDR3: CASSPQYTYGYTF.

The chain carries TRBV18 and TRBJ1-1; TCRdb reports TRBD1, a call that lacks DNA to check it against. The CDR3 length is 15 residues. From germline, CDR1 is KGHSH and CDR2 LQKENI. The CDR3: CASSPPRGQNTEAFF.

The chain has TRBV12-3 or TRBV12-4 and TRBJ2-7; TCRdb calls TRBD1, which cannot be checked without DNA. This CDR3 region has 13 residues. The chain's CDR3 is CASSGTGFDEQYF.

The rearrangement joins TRBV7-2 to TRBJ1-6. The CDR3 consists of 12 residues. Germline V gene sequence: CDR1 SGHTA, CDR2 FQGNSA. The CDR3 sequence: CASGLRFESLHF.

The chain has TRBV4-1 and TRBJ2-3. Germline lookup yields CDR1 MGHRA and CDR2 YSYEKL. The CDR3 is made up of 14 amino acids. CDR3 amino acids: CASSQKLSADTQYF.

The J gene is TRBJ2-7, the V gene TRBV29-1; TCRdb's D call, TRBD2, is unchecked because there is no DNA. CDR1 is SQVTM, CDR2 ANQGSEA, per germline. This CDR3 has 13 residues. CDR3 residues: CSVGTTYSYEQYF.

The chain's CDR3 is CASSEEGSYNSPLHF. The genes are TRBV2 and TRBJ1-6; TCRdb names TRBD1, which stays unverified in the absence of DNA. Germline V lookup: CDR1 SNHLY, CDR2 FYNNEI. The CDR3 covers 15 residues.

The chain carries TRBV30 and TRBJ1-1; checking the TCRdb D call of TRBD1 is not possible without DNA. CDR1 GTSNPN and CDR2 SVGIG come from the germline V gene (reference sequence). This CDR3 comprises 13 residues. This CDR3 is CAWIRGRDTEAFF.

The gene calls are TRBV7-2 and TRBJ1-5; without DNA, the TCRdb call of TRBD1 cannot be checked. CDR1 and CDR2 from the germline V gene are SGHTA and FQGNSA. This CDR3 region has 13 residues. The CDR3 sequence is CASSQGTNQPQHF.

V is TRBV7-7 and J is TRBJ1-3. Germline V CDR1 and CDR2: SSHAT, FNYEAQ (reference sequence). The CDR3 runs to 14 residues. The CDR3 here is CASSPGSSGNTIYF.

The genes are TRBV6-2 or TRBV6-3 and TRBJ2-7. Per the germline V gene, CDR1 is MNHEY and CDR2 is SVGEGT. The CDR3 is 15 residues long. CDR3 protein: CASSYSIRSGYEQYF.

The chain uses TRBV11-2 and TRBJ2-1; there is no DNA to check the TCRdb D call of TRBD2. The CDR3 has 17 residues. Germline lookup yields CDR1 SGHAT and CDR2 FQNNGV. The CDR3: CASSLELAGVVYNEQFF. The full variable domain, in which reference TRBV11-2 and TRBJ2-1 provide the parts outside the CDR3, is EAGVAQSPRYKIIEKRQSVAFWCNPISGHATLYWYQQILGQGPKLLIQFQNNGVVDDSQLPKDRFSAERLKGVDSTLKIQPAKLEDSAVYLCASSLELAGVVYNEQFFGPGTRLTVL.

V gene TRBV12-3 or TRBV12-4 combines with J gene TRBJ2-3; lacking DNA, the TRBD2 call made by TCRdb goes unchecked. The CDR3 is 14 amino acids. This CDR3 reads CASREEGNTDTQYF.

CDR3 loop: CASSSLGGRADTQYF. The V gene is TRBV12-3 or TRBV12-4, the J gene TRBJ2-3; TCRdb proposes TRBD1, but this gene call is untestable without DNA. CDR3 length: 15 residues.

The rearrangement uses TRBV30 and TRBJ2-7; TCRdb names TRBD2, which stays unverified in the absence of DNA. The CDR3 covers 13 residues. Germline V gene data show CDR1 as GTSNPN and CDR2 as SVGIG (reference sequence). CDR3 region: CAWSVGWRGEQYF.

The chain has TRBV10-3 and TRBJ2-3; TCRdb gives TRBD2 as the D gene, but with no DNA this cannot be confirmed. The CDR3 loop spans 18 amino acids. Germline assignment: CDR1 ENHRY and CDR2 SYGVKD. The CDR3 reads CAISGPREYYGPTDTQYF.

The CDR3 protein is CASSLRQQNSPLHF. The J gene is TRBJ1-6, the V gene TRBV11-2. CDR1 and CDR2 (germline): SGHAT, FQNNGV. This CDR3 contains 14 residues.

The chain recombines TRBV5-6 with TRBJ1-6; TCRdb returns TRBD1, unconfirmable since there is no DNA. CDR1 and CDR2 from the germline V gene are SGHDT and YYEEEE. CDR3 size: 14 residues. CDR3 loop: CASSRIGGYSPLHF.

The J gene is TRBJ1-2, the V gene TRBV5-1; the D call from TCRdb, TRBD1, cannot be confirmed without DNA. The germline gives CDR1 SGHRS, CDR2 YFSETQ. The CDR3 spans 17 residues. The CDR3 protein is CASSLAGTRTGGKGYTF.

The chain couples TRBV5-1 to TRBJ2-2. This CDR3 is built from 15 residues. CDR1 is SGHRS and CDR2 is YFSETQ in the germline V gene. Here the CDR3 reads CASSPQQKNTGELFF.

The V gene is TRBV7-9, the J gene TRBJ2-3; without DNA, the TCRdb call of TRBD1 cannot be checked. CDR3 length: 16 amino acids. The germline V gene encodes CDR1 SEHNR and CDR2 FQNEAQ (reference sequence). Here the CDR3 reads CASSRPRDRVGDTQYF.